The subject of this entry is one TCR beta chain. The CDR3 spans 17 residues. Unmatched junction bases numbered 11, after V lost 2 bases and J lost 5 bases. Germline loops: CDR1 SGDLS, CDR2 YYNGEE. This sample stems from a study of blood T cell repertoires in COVID-19. Data came from immunoSEQ multiplex PCR; TCRdb stores just in-frame clones and leaves some out. Found here are about 110,000 clones, 71% of them singletons; the top ten hold approximately 0.9%. The chain uses TRBV9 and TRBJ2-5; TRBD2 agrees at 11 bases. This sequence was found in a human donor with acute or convalescent COVID-19. The donor label of this sample is uncertain. Sequences were obtained from peripheral blood. This chain's CDR3 is CASSVGASGGLGETQYF. CDR3 nucleotide sequence: TGTGCCAGCAGCGTTGGGGCTAGCGGGGGGCTAGGGGAGACCCAGTACTTC.